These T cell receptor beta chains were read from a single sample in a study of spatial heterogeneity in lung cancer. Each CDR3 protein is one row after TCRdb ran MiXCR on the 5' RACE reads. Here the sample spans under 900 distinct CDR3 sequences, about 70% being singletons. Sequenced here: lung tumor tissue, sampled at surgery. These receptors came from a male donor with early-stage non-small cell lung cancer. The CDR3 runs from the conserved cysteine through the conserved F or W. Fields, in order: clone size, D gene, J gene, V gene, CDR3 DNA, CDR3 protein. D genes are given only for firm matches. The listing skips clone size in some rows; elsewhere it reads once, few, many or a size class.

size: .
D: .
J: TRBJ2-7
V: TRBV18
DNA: TGTGCCAGCTCACCAGGGGGTCACGAGCAGTACTTC
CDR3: CASSPGGHEQYF

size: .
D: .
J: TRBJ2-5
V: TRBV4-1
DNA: TGCGCCAGCAGCCACGAGCTGCGGGACAGCCAGACCCAGTACTTC
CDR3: CASSHELRDSQTQYF

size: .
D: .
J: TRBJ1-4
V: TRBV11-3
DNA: TGTGCCAGCAGCTTGCCCCGGGCGCCGCAGGAAAAACTGTTTTTT
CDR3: CASSLPRAPQEKLFF

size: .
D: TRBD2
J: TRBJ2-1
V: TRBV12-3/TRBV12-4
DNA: TGTGCCAGCACCGATCCCCTAGCGGCCAATGAGCAGTTCTTC
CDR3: CASTDPLAANEQFF

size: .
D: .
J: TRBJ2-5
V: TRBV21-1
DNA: TGTGCCAGCAGCAAAGCAATCCCAGAATCAATGGGAGGGGGGACTCCCAATGAGACCCAGTACTTC
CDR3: CASSKAIPESMGGGTPNETQYF

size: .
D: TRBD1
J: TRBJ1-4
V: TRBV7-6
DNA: TGTGCCAGCAGCTCGATGACAGGGCCTAATGAAAAACTGTTTTTT
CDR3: CASSSMTGPNEKLFF

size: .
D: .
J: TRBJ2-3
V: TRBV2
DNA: TGTGCCAGCAGTGAGGGGCTAGTTGTCACAGATACGCAGTATTTT
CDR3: CASSEGLVVTDTQYF

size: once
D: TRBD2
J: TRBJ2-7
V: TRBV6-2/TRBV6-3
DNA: TGTGCCAGCCGTGAGGGACTAGCGGGGGGCTACGAGCAGTACTTC
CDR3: CASREGLAGGYEQYF

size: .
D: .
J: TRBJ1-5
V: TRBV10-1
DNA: TGCGCCAGCAGTGACAGCTCGGAAAATCAGCCCCAGCATTTT
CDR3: CASSDSSENQPQHF

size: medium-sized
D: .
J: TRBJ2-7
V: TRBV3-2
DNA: TGTGCCAGCAGCCAAGATCGCAGGGAACGCACCTACGAGCAGTACTTC
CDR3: CASSQDRRERTYEQYF

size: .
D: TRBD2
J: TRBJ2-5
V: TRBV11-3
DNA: TGTGCCAGCAGTTTCGGAGCGGGAGGAGAGACCCAGTACTTC
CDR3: CASSFGAGGETQYF

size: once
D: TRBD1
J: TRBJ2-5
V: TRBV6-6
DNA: TGTGCCAGCAGTCGACAGGGGAAGACCCAGTACTTC
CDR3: CASSRQGKTQYF

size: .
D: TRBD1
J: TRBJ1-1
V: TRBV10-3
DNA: TGTGCCTTAGGGACAGGGGCGAACACTGAAGCTTTCTTT
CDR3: CALGTGANTEAFF

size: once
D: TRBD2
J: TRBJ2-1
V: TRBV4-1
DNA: TGCGCCAGCAGCCAAGAGTTCCTAGCGGGATACAATGAGCAGTTCTTC
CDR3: CASSQEFLAGYNEQFF

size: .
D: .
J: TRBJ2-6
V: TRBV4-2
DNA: TGTGCCAGCAGCCAAGAGGGGTCTGCTGGGGCCAACGTCCTGACTTTC
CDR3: CASSQEGSAGANVLTF

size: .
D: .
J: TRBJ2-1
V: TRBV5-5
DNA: TGTGCCAGCAGCTTGTTGCTGGAAAATGAGCAGTTCTTC
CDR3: CASSLLLENEQFF

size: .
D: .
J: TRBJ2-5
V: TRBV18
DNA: TGTGCCAGCTCGGCAAGAGTAGGGGACGCCGGCCAAGAGACCCAGTACTTC
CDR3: CASSARVGDAGQETQYF

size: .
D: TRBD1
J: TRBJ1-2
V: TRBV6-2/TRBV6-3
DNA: TGTGCCAGCAAGGGCCCTAGTCAGGGGGACTACTATGGCTACACCTTC
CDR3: CASKGPSQGDYYGYTF

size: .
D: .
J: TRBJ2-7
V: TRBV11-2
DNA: TGTGCCAGCAGACCCCTCAGGGCCCGTCATGGCGAGCAGTACTTC
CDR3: CASRPLRARHGEQYF

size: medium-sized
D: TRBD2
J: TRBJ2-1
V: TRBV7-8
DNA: TGTGCCACCTGGAGCGGGAGCGCCTACAATGAGCAGTTCTTC
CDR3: CATWSGSAYNEQFF

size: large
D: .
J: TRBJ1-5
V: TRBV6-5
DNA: TGTGCCAGTGCCTTGGACAGACCCCCTCAGCCCCAGCATTTT
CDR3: CASALDRPPQPQHF

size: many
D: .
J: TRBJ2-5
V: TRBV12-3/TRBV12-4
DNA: TGTACCAGCATCCTCGGGACCCAAGAGACCCAGTACTTC
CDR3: CTSILGTQETQYF

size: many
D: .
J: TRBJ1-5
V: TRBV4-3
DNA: TGCGCCAGCAGCCGACAGGACGGACCCAATCAGCCCCAGCATTTT
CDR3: CASSRQDGPNQPQHF

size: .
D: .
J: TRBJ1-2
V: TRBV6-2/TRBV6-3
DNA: TGTGCCAGCCGCCTAATCCTAAGGAGTGGCTACACCTTC
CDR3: CASRLILRSGYTF

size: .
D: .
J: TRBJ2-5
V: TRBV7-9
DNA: TGTGCCAGCAGCGAACTGACCGGACAGTTGGGACAAGAGACCCAGTACTTC
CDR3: CASSELTGQLGQETQYF

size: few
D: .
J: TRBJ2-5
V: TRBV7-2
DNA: TGTGCCAGCAGCTTAACGGCTGGCAAAGAGACCCAGTACTTC
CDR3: CASSLTAGKETQYF

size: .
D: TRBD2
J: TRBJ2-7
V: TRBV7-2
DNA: TGTGCCAGCAGCCCCGCCCCTAGCGGGTGGGACGAGCAGTACTTC
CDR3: CASSPAPSGWDEQYF

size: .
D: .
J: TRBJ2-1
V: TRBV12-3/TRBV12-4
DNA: TGTGCCAGCACCGACAATACCCGCCTCAATGAGCAGTTCTTC
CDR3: CASTDNTRLNEQFF

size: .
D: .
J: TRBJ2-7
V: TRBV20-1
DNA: TGCAGTGCTGGGAACTACGAGCAGTACTTC
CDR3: CSAGNYEQYF

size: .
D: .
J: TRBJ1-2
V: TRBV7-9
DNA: TGTGCCACCTTTCGGGCCCTGCGCTATGGCTACACCTTC
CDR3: CATFRALRYGYTF

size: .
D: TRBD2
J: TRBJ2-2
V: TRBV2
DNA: TGTGCCAGCAGCCGAGCGGGGAGCACCGGGGAGCTGTTTTTT
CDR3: CASSRAGSTGELFF

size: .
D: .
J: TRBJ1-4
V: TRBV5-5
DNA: TGTGCCAGCAGACCAGACAGTAATGAAAAACTGTTTTTT
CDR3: CASRPDSNEKLFF

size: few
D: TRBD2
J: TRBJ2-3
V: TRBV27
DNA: TGTGCCAGCAGTTTATCCCAGGGACTAGCGGGAGGGTTTGGCACAGATACGCAGTATTTT
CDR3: CASSLSQGLAGGFGTDTQYF

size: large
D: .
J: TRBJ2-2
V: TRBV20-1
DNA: TGCAGTGCTAGAGCGACCCTAGCGAGCACCGGGGAGCTGTTTTTT
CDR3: CSARATLASTGELFF

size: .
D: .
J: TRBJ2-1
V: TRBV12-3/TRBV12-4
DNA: TGTGCCAGCAGTTTAGCCGGCAGGGACAATGAGCAGTTCTTC
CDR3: CASSLAGRDNEQFF

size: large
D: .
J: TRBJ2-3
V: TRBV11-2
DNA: TGTGCCAGCAGCTCTTTAGTAGTAGATACGCAGTATTTT
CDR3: CASSSLVVDTQYF

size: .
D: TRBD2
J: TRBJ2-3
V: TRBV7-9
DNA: TGTGCCAGCAGCTTAGGGACTAGCGGGAGACCCCAAGATACGCAGTATTTT
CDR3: CASSLGTSGRPQDTQYF

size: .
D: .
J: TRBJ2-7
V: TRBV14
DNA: TGTGCCAGCGGCGAAACCTCCTACGAGCAGTACTTC
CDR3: CASGETSYEQYF